This T cell receptor (beta chain) was sequenced in a study of regulatory T cells in long-lasting Graves disease. In its sample, this clonotype was seen many times. The CDR3 has 12 amino acids. Germline V CDR1 and CDR2: SNHLY, FYNNEI. V was cut by 8 bases and J by 2 bases, with 10 bases left in between. To make TCR beta libraries, researchers used iRepertoire HTBI primers and Arm-PCR of CDR3 regions. One entry per CDR3 protein, called by TCRdb with MiXCR from the multiplex PCR reads. The data hold some 320,000 distinct CDR3 sequences, with 15% to 20% observed a single time. Time point given: newly diagnosed GD, antithyroid drugs for less than 3 months. There was RNA extracted from PBMCs, and the TCR library was made from it.

This sequence joins TRBV2 and TRBJ2-7; D is unresolved. The sequence derives from a female donor with Graves disease. Sequenced here: peripheral blood mononuclear cells (PBMCs), sampled at new diagnosis, from a patient treated with antithyroid drugs. In nucleotides, the CDR3 is TGTGCCAGCGGCGCCAGCCCCTACGAGCAGTACTTC. The encoded protein is CASGASPYEQYF.